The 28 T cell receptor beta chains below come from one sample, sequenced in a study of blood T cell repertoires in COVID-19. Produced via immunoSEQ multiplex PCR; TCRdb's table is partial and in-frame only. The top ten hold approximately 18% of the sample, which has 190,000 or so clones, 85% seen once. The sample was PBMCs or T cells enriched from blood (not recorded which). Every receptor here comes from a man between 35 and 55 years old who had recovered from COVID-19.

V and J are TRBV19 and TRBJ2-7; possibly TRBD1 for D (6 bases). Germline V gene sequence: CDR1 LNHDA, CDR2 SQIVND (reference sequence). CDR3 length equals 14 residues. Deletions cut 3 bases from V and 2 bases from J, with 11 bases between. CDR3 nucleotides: TGTGCCAGTAGTATCGACAGGTTGACCTACGAGCAGTACTTC. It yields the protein CASSIDRLTYEQYF. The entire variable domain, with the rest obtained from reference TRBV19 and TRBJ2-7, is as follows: DGGITQSPKYLFRKEGQNVTLSCEQNLNHDAMYWYRQDPGQGLRLIYYSQIVNDFQKGDIAEGYSVSREKKESFPLTVTSAQKNPTAFYLCASSIDRLTYEQYFGPGTRLTVT.

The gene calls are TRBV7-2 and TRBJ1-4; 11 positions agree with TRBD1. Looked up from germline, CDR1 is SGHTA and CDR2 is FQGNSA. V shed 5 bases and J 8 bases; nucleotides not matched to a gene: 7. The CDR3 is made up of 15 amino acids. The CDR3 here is CASSRTGGKNEKLFF. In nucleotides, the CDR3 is TGTGCCAGCAGCCGGACAGGGGGCAAGAACGAAAAACTGTTTTTT.

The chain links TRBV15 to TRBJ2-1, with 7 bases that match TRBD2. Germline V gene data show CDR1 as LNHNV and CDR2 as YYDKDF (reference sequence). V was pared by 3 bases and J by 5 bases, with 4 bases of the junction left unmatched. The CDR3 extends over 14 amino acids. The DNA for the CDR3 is TGTGCCACCAGCAGTCAACTAGCGCACAATGAGCAGTTCTTC. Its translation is CATSSQLAHNEQFF.

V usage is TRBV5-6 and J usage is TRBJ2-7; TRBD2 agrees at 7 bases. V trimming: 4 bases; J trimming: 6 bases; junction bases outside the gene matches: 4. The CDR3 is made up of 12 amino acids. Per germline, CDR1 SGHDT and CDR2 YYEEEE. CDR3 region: CASSDPSGEQYF. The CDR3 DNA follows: TGTGCCAGCAGCGACCCTAGCGGCGAGCAGTACTTC.

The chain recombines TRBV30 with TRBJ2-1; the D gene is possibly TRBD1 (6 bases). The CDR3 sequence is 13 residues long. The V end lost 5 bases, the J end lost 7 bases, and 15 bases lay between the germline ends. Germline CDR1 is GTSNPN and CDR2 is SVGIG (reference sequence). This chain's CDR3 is CAWASQGFNEQFF. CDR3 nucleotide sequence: TGTGCCTGGGCCTCTCAGGGGTTTAATGAGCAGTTCTTC. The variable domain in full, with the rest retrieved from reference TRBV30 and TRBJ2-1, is SQTIHQWPATLVQPVGSPLSLECTVEGTSNPNLYWYRQAAGRGLQLLFYSVGIGQISSEVPQNLSASRPQDRQFILSSKKLLLSDSGFYLCAWASQGFNEQFFGPGTRLTVL.

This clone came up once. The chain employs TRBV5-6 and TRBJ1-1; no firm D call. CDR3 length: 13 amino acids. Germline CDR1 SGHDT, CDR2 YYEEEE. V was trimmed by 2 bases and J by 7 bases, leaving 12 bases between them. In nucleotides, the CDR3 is TGTGCCAGCAGCTTCGGACGGGGAATTGAAGCTTTCTTT. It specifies CASSFGRGIEAFF.

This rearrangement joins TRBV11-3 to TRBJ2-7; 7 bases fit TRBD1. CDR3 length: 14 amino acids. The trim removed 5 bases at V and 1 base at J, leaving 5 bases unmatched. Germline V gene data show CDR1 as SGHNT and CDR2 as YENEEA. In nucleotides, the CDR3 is TGTGCCAGCAGCCCCGGGACAGTTTCCTACGAGCAGTACTTC. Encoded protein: CASSPGTVSYEQYF.

The CDR3 region has the DNA TGCGCCAGCAGCCAAGATTTTCGGGATAGCACAGATACGCAGTATTTT. Translating gives CASSQDFRDSTDTQYF. J is TRBJ2-3 and V is TRBV4-1, with D possibly TRBD2 on 5 matching bases. The CDR3 covers 16 residues. The V gene lost 0 bases and the J gene lost 0 bases, with 10 bases spanning the gap. In germline, CDR1 is MGHRA, CDR2 YSYEKL.

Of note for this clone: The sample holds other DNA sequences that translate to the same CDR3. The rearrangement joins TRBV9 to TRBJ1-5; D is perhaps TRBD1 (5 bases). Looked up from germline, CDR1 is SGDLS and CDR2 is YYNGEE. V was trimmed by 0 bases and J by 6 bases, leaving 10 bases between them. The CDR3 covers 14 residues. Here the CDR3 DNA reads TGTGCCAGCAGCGTAGGCACCGGGGGTCAGCCCCAGCATTTT. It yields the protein CASSVGTGGQPQHF.

The CDR3 protein is CASRTPRDRYGYTF. In DNA, the CDR3 is TGTGCCAGCAGAACGCCTCGGGACAGATATGGCTACACCTTC. The chain has TRBV6-5 and TRBJ1-2; 7 nucleotides match TRBD1. V lost 6 bases, J lost 5 bases, and 9 bases stayed unmatched. The CDR3 sequence is 14 residues long. Per the germline V gene, CDR1 is MNHEY and CDR2 is SVGAGI.

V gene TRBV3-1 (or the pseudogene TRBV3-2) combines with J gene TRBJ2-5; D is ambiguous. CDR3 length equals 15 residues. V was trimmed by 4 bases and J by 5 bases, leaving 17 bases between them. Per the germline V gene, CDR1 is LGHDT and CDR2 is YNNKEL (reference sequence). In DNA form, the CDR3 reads TGTGCCAGCAGCCCCCCTTTCAGTTCATGGGAGACCCAGTACTTC. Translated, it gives CASSPPFSSWETQYF.

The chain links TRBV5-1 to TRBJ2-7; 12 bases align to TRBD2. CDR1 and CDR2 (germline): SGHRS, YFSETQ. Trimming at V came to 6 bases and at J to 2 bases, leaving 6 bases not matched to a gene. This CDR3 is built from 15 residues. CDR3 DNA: TGCGCCAGCACCGAACTAGCGGGAGGCCCCTACGAGCAGTACTTC. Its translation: CASTELAGGPYEQYF.

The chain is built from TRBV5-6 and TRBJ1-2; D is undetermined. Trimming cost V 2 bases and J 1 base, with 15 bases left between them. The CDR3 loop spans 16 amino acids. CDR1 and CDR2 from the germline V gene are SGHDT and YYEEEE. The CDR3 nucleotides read TGTGCCAGCAGCTTTGAGTTCAGGCTGCTTAACTATGGCTACACCTTC. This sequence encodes CASSFEFRLLNYGYTF. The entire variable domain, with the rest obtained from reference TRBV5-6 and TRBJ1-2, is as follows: DAGVTQSPTHLIKTRGQQVTLRCSPKSGHDTVSWYQQALGQGPQFIFQYYEEEERQRGNFPDRFSGHQFPNYSSELNVNALLLGDSALYLCASSFEFRLLNYGYTFGSGTRLTVV.

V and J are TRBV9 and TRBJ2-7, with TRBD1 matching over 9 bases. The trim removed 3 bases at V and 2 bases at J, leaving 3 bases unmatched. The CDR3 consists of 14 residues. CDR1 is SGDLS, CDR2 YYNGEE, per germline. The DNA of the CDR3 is TGTGCCAGCAGCGCTCGGGACAGGGCCTACGAGCAGTACTTC. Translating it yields CASSARDRAYEQYF.

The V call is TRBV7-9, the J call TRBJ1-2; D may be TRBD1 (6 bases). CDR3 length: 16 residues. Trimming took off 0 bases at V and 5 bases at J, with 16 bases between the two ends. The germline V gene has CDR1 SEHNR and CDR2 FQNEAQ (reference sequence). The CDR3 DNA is TGTGCCAGCAGCTTAGCGGGGGCAACCCTCGGGTATGGCTACACCTTC. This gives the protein CASSLAGATLGYGYTF.

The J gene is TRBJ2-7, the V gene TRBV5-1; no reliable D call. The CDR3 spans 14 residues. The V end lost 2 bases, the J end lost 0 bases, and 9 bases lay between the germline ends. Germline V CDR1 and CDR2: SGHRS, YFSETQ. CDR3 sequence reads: CASSFSPSSYEQYF. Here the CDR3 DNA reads TGCGCCAGCAGCTTTAGCCCAAGCTCCTACGAGCAGTACTTC.

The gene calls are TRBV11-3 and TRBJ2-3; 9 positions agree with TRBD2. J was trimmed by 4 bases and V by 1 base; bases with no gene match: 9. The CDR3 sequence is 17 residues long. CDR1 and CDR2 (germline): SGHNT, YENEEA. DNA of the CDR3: TGTGCCAGCAGCTTAGGGGCCGCGGGAGGGCAAGCAGATACGCAGTATTTT. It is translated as CASSLGAAGGQADTQYF.

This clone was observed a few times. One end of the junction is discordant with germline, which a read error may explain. The CDR3 reads CASSGGGLAGDVF. The CDR3 coding sequence is TGCGCCAGCAGCGGCGGGGGACTAGCGGGAGATGTCTTC. This chain joins TRBV5-1 and TRBJ2-1; TRBD2 agrees at 14 bases. The CDR3 has 13 residues. Germline V gives CDR1 SGHRS, CDR2 YFSETQ.

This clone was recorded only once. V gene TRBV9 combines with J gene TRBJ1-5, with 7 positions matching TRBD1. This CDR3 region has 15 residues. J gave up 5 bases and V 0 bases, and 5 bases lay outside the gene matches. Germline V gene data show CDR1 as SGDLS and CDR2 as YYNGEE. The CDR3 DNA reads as TGTGCCAGCAGCGTAGGAGGACAGGTAGATCAGCCCCAGCATTTT. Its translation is CASSVGGQVDQPQHF.

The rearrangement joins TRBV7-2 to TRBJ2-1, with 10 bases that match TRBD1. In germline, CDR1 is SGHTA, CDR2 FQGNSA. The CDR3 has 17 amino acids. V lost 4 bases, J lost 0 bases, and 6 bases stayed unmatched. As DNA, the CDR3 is TGTGCCAGCAGCTCGACAGGGGGCCCTAGCTCCTACAATGAGCAGTTCTTC. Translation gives CASSSTGGPSSYNEQFF.

This chain's CDR3 is CASSRYSGTGDPGELFF. In DNA, the CDR3 is TGTGCCAGTAGTAGGTACTCCGGGACAGGGGATCCCGGGGAGCTGTTTTTT. The J gene is TRBJ2-2, the V gene TRBV19; the match to TRBD1 covers 10 bases. The CDR3 runs 17 residues. With 4 bases clipped from V and 6 bases from J, the junction kept 11 bases outside the gene matches. Germline loops: CDR1 LNHDA, CDR2 SQIVND (reference sequence).

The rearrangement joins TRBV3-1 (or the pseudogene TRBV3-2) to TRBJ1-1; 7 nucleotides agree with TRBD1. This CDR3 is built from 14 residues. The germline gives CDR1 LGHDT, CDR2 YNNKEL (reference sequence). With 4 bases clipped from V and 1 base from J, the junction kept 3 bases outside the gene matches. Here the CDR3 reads CASSPRTGNTEAFF. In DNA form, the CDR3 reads TGTGCCAGCAGCCCTAGGACAGGGAACACTGAAGCTTTCTTT.

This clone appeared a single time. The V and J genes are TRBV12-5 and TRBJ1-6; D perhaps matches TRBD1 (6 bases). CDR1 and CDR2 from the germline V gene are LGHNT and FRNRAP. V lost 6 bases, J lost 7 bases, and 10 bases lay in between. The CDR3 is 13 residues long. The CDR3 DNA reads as TGTGCTAGTGGGGACAGTGGGAATTCACCCCTCCACTTT. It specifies CASGDSGNSPLHF.

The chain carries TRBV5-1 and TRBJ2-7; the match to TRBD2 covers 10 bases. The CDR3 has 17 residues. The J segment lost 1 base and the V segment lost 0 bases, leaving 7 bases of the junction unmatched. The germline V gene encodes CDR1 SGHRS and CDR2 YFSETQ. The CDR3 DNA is TGCGCCAGCAGCTTGGAAGCGGGAGGGCCGAAGTCCTACGAGCAGTACTTC. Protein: CASSLEAGGPKSYEQYF.

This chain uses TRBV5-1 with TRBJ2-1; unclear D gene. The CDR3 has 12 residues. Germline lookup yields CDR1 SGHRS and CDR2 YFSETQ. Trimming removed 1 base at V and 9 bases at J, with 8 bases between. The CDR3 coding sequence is TGCGCCAGCAGCTTGATAACGGGTGAGCAGTTCTTC. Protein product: CASSLITGEQFF.

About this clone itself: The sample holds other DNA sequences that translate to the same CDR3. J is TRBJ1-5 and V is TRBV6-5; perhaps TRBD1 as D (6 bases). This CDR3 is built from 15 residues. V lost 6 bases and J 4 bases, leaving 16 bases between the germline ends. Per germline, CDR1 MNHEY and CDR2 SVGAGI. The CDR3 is CASSPGTGINQPQHF. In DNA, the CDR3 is TGTGCCAGCAGCCCAGGAACAGGGATAAATCAGCCCCAGCATTTT.

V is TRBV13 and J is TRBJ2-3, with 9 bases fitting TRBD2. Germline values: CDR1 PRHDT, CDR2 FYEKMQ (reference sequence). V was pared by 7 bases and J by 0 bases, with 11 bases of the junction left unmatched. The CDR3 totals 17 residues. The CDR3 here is CASTALLAGLSTDTQYF. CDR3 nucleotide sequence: TGTGCCAGCACCGCCCTACTAGCGGGCCTTAGCACAGATACGCAGTATTTT.

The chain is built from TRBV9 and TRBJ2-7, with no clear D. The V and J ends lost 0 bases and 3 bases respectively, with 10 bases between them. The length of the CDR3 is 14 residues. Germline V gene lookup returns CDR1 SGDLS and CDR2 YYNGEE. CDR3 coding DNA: TGTGCCAGCAGCGTAGGCTGGCAATACTACGAGCAGTACTTC. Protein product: CASSVGWQYYEQYF.